What follows describes a single T cell receptor beta chain. Its antigen is undetermined. This entry is derived from a study of identical twins. Whole-study findings and limits: Cord blood beta clonotypes that were abundant carried fewer insertions, and memory repertoires showed no such trend.

Trimming cost V 6 bases and J 1 base; bases outside gene matches: 8. This CDR3 comprises 14 residues. Per the germline V gene, CDR1 is DFQATT and CDR2 is SNEGSKA (reference sequence). Unique molecular identifiers were present on the cDNA, which also gained a universal primer site by template switching. Via MiXCR, TCRdb re-called the 5' RACE reads, giving one row per CDR3 protein. The data contain 540,000 or so distinct CDR3 sequences, approximately 20% of them singletons. These records were also assigned to another study, of yellow fever vaccine responses in identical twins. That work states: Vaccine-induced T cell responses in twins were reportedly observed to appear partly convergent, partly personalized.

V usage is TRBV20-1 and J usage is TRBJ1-2, with 7 bases lining up with TRBD1. This clonotype was obtained from a woman in her late teens or twenties in good health. Source material: CD4+ T cells sorted from blood. The chain's CDR3 is CSARETGLNYGYTF. For the CDR3, the DNA is TGCAGTGCACGTGAGACAGGGCTTAACTATGGCTACACCTTC.